The rows below give T cell receptor beta chains drawn from one sample of a study of T cell responses to AZD1222 COVID-19 vaccine. TCRdb's copy holds only in-frame clones and misses some; the assay was immunoSEQ multiplex PCR. This table has more than 120,000 clones, around 90% appearing once. The sample here was peripheral blood, taken 28 days after the second dose of the MenACWY control vaccine. Source of these receptors: an adult who received the MenACWY meningococcal vaccine as a control. Each CDR3 is given with its conserved first and last residue.

v_call,j_call,cdr3_aa
TRBV28,TRBJ2-1,CASLGGPTRNEQFF
TRBV28,TRBJ1-4,CASVRGTGRNGEKLFF
TRBV28,TRBJ1-2,CASRATGGTGYGYTF
TRBV4-2,TRBJ1-1,CASSTRQGAENTEAFF
TRBV6-1,TRBJ2-3,CASSGADRAWRADTQYF
TRBV12-3/TRBV12-4,TRBJ1-2,CASSRGGYGYTF
TRBV4-3,TRBJ2-3,CASSQDWPGLAGDHTQYF
TRBV6-5,TRBJ2-1,CASTIMGGVNNEQFF
TRBV4-2,TRBJ1-6,CASSQDGTVAPLHF
TRBV30,TRBJ1-3,CAWTLYSGNTIYF
TRBV4-1,TRBJ2-6,CASSQEGIPTGSSGANVLTF
TRBV6-5,TRBJ2-7,CASSYSPGSSYEQYF
TRBV4-3,TRBJ2-1,CASSQDLLGTGYEQFF
TRBV13,TRBJ1-3,CASSENRNGNTIYF
TRBV28,TRBJ1-4,CASSTRTQGEKLFF
TRBV6-5,TRBJ1-2,CASRAHGENYGYTF
TRBV14,TRBJ2-1,CASSQDLAAGGNEQFF
TRBV6-2/TRBV6-3,TRBJ1-5,CASSTLWTGYSNQPQHF
TRBV2,TRBJ1-5,CASSGGAGQPQHF
TRBV30,TRBJ1-1,CAWSRQGKEAFF
TRBV23-1,TRBJ1-2,CASSQPIRSAF
TRBV3-1/TRBV3-2,TRBJ2-5,CASSQPDRAETQYF
TRBV7-2,TRBJ1-2,CASSSPFVGGYTF
TRBV5-1,TRBJ1-1,CASRPTGGMNTEAFF
TRBV11-2,TRBJ2-3,CASSSDIAGSTDTQYF
TRBV5-4,TRBJ1-1,CASSAQQNTEAFF
TRBV5-1,TRBJ2-3,CASSSGTVKNTQYF
TRBV14,TRBJ2-3,CASSRYLSGRIDTQYF
TRBV5-5,TRBJ2-1,CASTLWGTSSYNEQFF
TRBV27,TRBJ2-1,CASSIRGSSYNEQFF
TRBV3-1/TRBV3-2,TRBJ1-6,CASSQKGTGAPLHF
TRBV5-5,TRBJ1-6,CASSLVGQGALSSPLHF
TRBV19,TRBJ2-5,CASSDDRGKETQYF
TRBV5-1,TRBJ2-1,CASSLPGGGEQFF
TRBV3-1/TRBV3-2,TRBJ2-7,CASSQGPDRRYF
TRBV18,TRBJ2-7,CASSERIYEQYF
TRBV7-3,TRBJ1-6,CASSFKGAYNSPLHF
TRBV7-2,TRBJ1-1,CASSFEGLAEAFF
TRBV7-9,TRBJ2-1,CASSLTGLSYNEQFF
TRBV5-4,TRBJ1-2,CASSVGQGRDYGYTF
TRBV6-2/TRBV6-3,TRBJ1-6,CASSYEGSSYNSPLHF
TRBV6-5,TRBJ1-2,CASSYRAINYGYTF
TRBV14,TRBJ1-2,CASSPGGVGYTF
TRBV19,TRBJ2-3,CASSTSTDTQYF
TRBV6-6,TRBJ1-1,CASSEGAWTEAFF
TRBV9,TRBJ1-4,CASSRGGNEKLFF
TRBV2,TRBJ1-5,CASSWEGSNQPQHF
TRBV13,TRBJ2-7,CASSAPVHNGVYEQYF
TRBV3-1/TRBV3-2,TRBJ1-1,CASSQTHAEAFF
TRBV7-9,TRBJ2-3,CASSLAGSGGRNTQYF
TRBV18,TRBJ1-3,CASSGTGAPSSGNTIYF
TRBV5-4,TRBJ1-3,CASSVGGVINTIYF
TRBV5-4,TRBJ2-7,CASSSGLAGEQYF
TRBV7-9,TRBJ2-1,CASSHPGAGVIYNEQFF
TRBV21-1,TRBJ2-7,CASTPGQGENEQYF
TRBV12-3/TRBV12-4,TRBJ1-1,CASSVRGRTEAFF
TRBV7-9,TRBJ2-3,CASSSRDTPVRDTQYF
TRBV4-1,TRBJ2-7,CASSQGGSSYEQYF
TRBV24-1,TRBJ1-2,CATSDDRGQGGGYTF
TRBV5-1,TRBJ2-5,CASSSSITAGAQETQYF